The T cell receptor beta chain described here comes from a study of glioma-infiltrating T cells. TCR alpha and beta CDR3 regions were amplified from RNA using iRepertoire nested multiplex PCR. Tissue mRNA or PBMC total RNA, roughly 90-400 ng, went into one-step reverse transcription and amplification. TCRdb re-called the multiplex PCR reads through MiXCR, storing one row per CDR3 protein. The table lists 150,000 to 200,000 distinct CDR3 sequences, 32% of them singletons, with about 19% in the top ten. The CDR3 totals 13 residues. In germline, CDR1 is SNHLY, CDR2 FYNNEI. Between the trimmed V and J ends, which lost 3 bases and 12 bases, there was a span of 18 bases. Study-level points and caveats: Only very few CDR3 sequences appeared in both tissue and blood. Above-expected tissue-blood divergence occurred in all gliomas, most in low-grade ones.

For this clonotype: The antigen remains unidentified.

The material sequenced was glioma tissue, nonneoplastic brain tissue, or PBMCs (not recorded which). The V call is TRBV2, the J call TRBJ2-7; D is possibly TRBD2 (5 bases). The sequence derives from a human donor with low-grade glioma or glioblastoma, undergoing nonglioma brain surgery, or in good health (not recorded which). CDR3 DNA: TGTGCCAGCAGTGACTTTGCCGGACTTTGGGGGTACTTC. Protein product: CASSDFAGLWGYF.